The rows below give T cell receptor beta chains drawn from one sample of a study of shared clonotypes between healthy human individuals. The table came from immunoSEQ multiplex PCR; TCRdb's copy has only in-frame clones and leaves some out. The table shows roughly 1 million clones, with 78% occurring only once. Sequencing was carried out using memory CD4+ T cells from PBMCs. These receptors all come from a man younger than 30 in good health. Some clones in this sample may be carry-over from other donors' samples. CDR3s include the opening cysteine and the closing phenylalanine or tryptophan. Each record gives: V gene, clone size, CDR3 protein. The size of a clone is reported for some rows only, either as once, few or many, or as a class for expanded clones.

v_call: TRBV6-5; clone_size: NA; cdr3_aa: CASSYLPDLNEKLFF
v_call: TRBV5-6; clone_size: NA; cdr3_aa: CASSKTGGGETQYF
v_call: TRBV19; clone_size: NA; cdr3_aa: CASSISGTNTGELFF
v_call: TRBV11-2; clone_size: NA; cdr3_aa: CASSLARLGGTDTQYF
v_call: TRBV28; clone_size: NA; cdr3_aa: CASSLAGRKNTEAFF
v_call: TRBV9; clone_size: NA; cdr3_aa: CASSVAPRPVVETQYF
v_call: TRBV19; clone_size: few; cdr3_aa: CASSIKGDFRVETQYF
v_call: TRBV5-8; clone_size: NA; cdr3_aa: CASRGNWGTSGSYEQYF
v_call: TRBV5-4; clone_size: NA; cdr3_aa: CASSPRQGWGTEAFF
v_call: TRBV28; clone_size: NA; cdr3_aa: CASSSRRQGAHEQYF
v_call: TRBV5-6; clone_size: NA; cdr3_aa: CASSRASYEQYF
v_call: TRBV6-5; clone_size: NA; cdr3_aa: CASSYRGEPYEQYF
v_call: TRBV28; clone_size: once; cdr3_aa: CASSPMHRAYEQYF
v_call: TRBV5-1; clone_size: NA; cdr3_aa: CASSLGGGREKLFF
v_call: TRBV9; clone_size: NA; cdr3_aa: CASSVEADREQYF
v_call: TRBV11-3; clone_size: once; cdr3_aa: CASSLGISGTDTQYF
v_call: TRBV5-1; clone_size: NA; cdr3_aa: CASSLEGTYEQYF
v_call: TRBV4-2; clone_size: many; cdr3_aa: CASSQDPPSGRGETQYF
v_call: TRBV29-1; clone_size: NA; cdr3_aa: CSVGGLNTEAFF
v_call: TRBV10-2; clone_size: NA; cdr3_aa: CASSEDRTRNQPQHF
v_call: TRBV11-2; clone_size: NA; cdr3_aa: CASSPPGGPNQPQHF
v_call: TRBV7-8; clone_size: few; cdr3_aa: CASSPPGTALSGYTF
v_call: TRBV9; clone_size: few; cdr3_aa: CASSVEGASQGNEQFF
v_call: TRBV4-1; clone_size: NA; cdr3_aa: CASSQSSNYGYTF
v_call: TRBV7-7; clone_size: NA; cdr3_aa: CASSPSRTSVEQFF
v_call: TRBV11-3; clone_size: NA; cdr3_aa: CASSLGNTDTQYF
v_call: TRBV10-3; clone_size: NA; cdr3_aa: CAISEVGAGTEAFF
v_call: TRBV4-1; clone_size: NA; cdr3_aa: CASSQVRGSNQPQHF
v_call: TRBV4-1; clone_size: NA; cdr3_aa: CASSSSGRADTQYF
v_call: TRBV28; clone_size: NA; cdr3_aa: CASSLRRVDTGELFF
v_call: TRBV6-5; clone_size: NA; cdr3_aa: CASSGDRDQPQHF
v_call: TRBV7-8; clone_size: NA; cdr3_aa: CASSPRAGDTGNTIYF
v_call: TRBV7-2; clone_size: NA; cdr3_aa: CASSLANSYEQYF
v_call: TRBV27; clone_size: NA; cdr3_aa: CASSQIGSGAYEQYF
v_call: TRBV29-1; clone_size: NA; cdr3_aa: CSVEPMDARTVHGYTF
v_call: TRBV5-3; clone_size: NA; cdr3_aa: CARSFAPSSYSYEQYF
v_call: TRBV2; clone_size: NA; cdr3_aa: CASRGTSMRNTEAFF
v_call: TRBV7-6; clone_size: many; cdr3_aa: CASSLSRGGGYTF
v_call: TRBV29-1; clone_size: NA; cdr3_aa: CSVEQGGTDTQYF
v_call: TRBV7-9; clone_size: NA; cdr3_aa: CASSLGASGSTDTQYF
v_call: TRBV7-8; clone_size: NA; cdr3_aa: CASSSKAGTNEKLFF
v_call: TRBV7-9; clone_size: many; cdr3_aa: CASSRGDRPTGELFF
v_call: TRBV28; clone_size: once; cdr3_aa: CASSLSPVQGSTGELFF
v_call: TRBV5-1; clone_size: once; cdr3_aa: CASSTQGAVAEAFF
v_call: TRBV5-1; clone_size: once; cdr3_aa: CASSRAGDILTDTQYF
v_call: TRBV10-3; clone_size: NA; cdr3_aa: CAISDATLTGGRNEQYF
v_call: TRBV7-2; clone_size: NA; cdr3_aa: CASSFWTGNYEQYF
v_call: TRBV14; clone_size: NA; cdr3_aa: CASSPVGGRAEEQFF
v_call: TRBV28; clone_size: NA; cdr3_aa: CASSTSWVREGDTQYF
v_call: TRBV2; clone_size: NA; cdr3_aa: CASSNYGGRNEKLFF
v_call: TRBV19; clone_size: once; cdr3_aa: CASSRDRAANYGYTF
v_call: TRBV28; clone_size: NA; cdr3_aa: CASSLYPLHPDSREKLFF
v_call: TRBV6-6; clone_size: NA; cdr3_aa: CASSKGGMNTEAFF
v_call: TRBV15; clone_size: NA; cdr3_aa: CATSRDRDNEQFF
v_call: TRBV19; clone_size: few; cdr3_aa: CASSIVRGQFAYGYTF